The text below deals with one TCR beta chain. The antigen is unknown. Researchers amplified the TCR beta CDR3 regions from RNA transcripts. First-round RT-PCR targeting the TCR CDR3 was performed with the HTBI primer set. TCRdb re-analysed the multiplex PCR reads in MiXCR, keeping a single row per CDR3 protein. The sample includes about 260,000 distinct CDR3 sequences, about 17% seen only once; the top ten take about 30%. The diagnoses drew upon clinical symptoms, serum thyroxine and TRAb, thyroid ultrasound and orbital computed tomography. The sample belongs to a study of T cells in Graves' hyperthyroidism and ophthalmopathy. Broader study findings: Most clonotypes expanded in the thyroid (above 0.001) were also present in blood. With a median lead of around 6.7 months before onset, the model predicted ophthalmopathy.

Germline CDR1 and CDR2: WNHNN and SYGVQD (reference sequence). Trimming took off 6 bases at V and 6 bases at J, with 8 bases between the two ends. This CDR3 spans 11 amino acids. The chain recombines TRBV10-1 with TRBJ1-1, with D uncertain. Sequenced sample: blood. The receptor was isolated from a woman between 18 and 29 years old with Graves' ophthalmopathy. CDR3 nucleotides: TGCGCCAGCAGGAAACCATCTGAAGCTTTCTTT. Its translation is CASRKPSEAFF.